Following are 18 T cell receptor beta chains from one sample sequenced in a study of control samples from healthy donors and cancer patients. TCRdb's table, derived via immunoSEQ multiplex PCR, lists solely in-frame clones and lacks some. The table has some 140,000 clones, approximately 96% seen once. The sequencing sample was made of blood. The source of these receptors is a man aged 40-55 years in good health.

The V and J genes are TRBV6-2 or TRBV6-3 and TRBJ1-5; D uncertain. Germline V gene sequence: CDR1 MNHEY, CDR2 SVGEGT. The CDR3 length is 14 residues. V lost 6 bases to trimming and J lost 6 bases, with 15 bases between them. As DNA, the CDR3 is TGTGCCAGCAGCCCGACGGGTACGGTTCAGCCCCAGCATTTT. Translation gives CASSPTGTVQPQHF.

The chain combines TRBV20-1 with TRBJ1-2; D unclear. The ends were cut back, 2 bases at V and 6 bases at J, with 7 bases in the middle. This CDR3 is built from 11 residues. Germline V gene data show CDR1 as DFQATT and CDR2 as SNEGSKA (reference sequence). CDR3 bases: TGCAGTGCTAGACGGGGAAATGGCTACACCTTC. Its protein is CSARRGNGYTF.

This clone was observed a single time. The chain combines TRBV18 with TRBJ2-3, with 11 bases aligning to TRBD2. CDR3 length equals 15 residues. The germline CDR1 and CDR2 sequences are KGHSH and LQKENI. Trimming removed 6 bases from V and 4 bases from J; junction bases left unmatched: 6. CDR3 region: CASSLSSGGADTQYF. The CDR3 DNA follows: TGTGCCAGCTCCCTCAGTAGCGGGGGGGCAGATACGCAGTATTTT.

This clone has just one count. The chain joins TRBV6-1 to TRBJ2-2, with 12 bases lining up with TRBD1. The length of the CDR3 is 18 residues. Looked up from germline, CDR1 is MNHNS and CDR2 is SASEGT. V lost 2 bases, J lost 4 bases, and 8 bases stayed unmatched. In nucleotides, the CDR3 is TGTGCCAGCAGTGAAATCGGGACAGGGGGCGCGTTCACCGGGGAGCTGTTTTTT. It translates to CASSEIGTGGAFTGELFF.

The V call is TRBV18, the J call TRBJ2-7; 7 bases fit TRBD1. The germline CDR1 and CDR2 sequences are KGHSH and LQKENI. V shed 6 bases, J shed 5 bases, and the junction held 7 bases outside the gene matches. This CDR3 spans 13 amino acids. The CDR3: CASSTGARDEQYF. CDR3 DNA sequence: TGTGCCAGCTCCACAGGGGCTAGGGACGAGCAGTACTTC.

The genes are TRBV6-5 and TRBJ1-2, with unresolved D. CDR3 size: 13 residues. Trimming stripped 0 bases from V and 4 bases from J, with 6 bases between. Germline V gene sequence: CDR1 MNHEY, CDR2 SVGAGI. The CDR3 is CASSYSASYGYTF. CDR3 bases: TGTGCCAGCAGTTACTCAGCTTCCTATGGCTACACCTTC.

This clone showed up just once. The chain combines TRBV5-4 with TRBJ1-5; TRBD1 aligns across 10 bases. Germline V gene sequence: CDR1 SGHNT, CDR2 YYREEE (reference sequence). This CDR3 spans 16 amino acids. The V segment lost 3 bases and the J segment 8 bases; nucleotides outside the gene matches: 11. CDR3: CASSSNPGQGLEPQHF. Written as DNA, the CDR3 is TGTGCCAGCAGCTCCAACCCGGGACAGGGGTTGGAGCCCCAGCATTTT.

The CDR3 DNA is TGTGCCACCTGGACCTACACCGGGGAGCTGTTTTTT. Its protein product is CATWTYTGELFF. The chain links TRBV6-5 to TRBJ2-2; D call uncertain. The CDR3 loop spans 12 amino acids. Trimming pared 10 bases from V and 3 bases from J, leaving 9 bases between. Germline lookup yields CDR1 MNHEY and CDR2 SVGAGI.

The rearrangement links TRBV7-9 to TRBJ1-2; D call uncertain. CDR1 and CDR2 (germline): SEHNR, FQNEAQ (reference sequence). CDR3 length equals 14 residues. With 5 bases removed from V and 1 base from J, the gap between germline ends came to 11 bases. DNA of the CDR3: TGTGCCAGCAGCCCGGGCTTTGGTAACTATGGCTACACCTTC. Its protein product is CASSPGFGNYGYTF.

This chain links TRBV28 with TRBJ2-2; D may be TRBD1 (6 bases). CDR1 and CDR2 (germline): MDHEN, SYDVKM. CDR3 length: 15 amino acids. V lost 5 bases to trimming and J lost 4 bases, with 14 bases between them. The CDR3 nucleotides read TGTGCCAGCAGTCTAAGGACAGACTCCACCGGGGAGCTGTTTTTT. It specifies CASSLRTDSTGELFF.

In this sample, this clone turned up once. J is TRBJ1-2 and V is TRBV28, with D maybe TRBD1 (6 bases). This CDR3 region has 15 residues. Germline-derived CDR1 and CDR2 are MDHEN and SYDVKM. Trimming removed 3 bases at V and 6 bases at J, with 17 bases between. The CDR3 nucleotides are TGTGCCAGCAGTTTTCGAGGGGGGAACCAAGATGGCTACACCTTC. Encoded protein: CASSFRGGNQDGYTF.

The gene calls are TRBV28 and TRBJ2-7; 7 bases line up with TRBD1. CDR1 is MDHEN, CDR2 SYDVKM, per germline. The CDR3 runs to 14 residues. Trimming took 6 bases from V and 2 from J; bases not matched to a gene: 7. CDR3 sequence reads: CASSGTVFPYEQYF. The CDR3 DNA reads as TGTGCCAGCAGCGGGACAGTATTCCCCTACGAGCAGTACTTC.

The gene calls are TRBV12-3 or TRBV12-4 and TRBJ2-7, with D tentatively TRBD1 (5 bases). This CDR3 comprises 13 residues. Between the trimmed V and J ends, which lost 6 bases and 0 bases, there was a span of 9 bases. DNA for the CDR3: TGTGCCAGCAGACTGACAGCCTCCTACGAGCAGTACTTC. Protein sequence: CASRLTASYEQYF.

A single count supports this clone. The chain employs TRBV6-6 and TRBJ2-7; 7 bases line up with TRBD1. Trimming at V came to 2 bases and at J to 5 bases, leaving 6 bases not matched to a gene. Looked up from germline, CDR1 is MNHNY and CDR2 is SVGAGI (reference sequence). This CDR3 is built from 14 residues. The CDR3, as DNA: TGTGCCAGCAGTTACGGGAGACAGGGTGACGAGCAGTACTTC. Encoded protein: CASSYGRQGDEQYF.

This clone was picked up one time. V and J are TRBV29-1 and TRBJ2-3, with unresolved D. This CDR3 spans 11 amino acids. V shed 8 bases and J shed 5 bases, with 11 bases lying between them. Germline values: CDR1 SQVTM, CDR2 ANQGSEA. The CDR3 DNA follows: TGCAGCCAGAGTTGGAGAGATACGCAGTATTTT. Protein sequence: CSQSWRDTQYF.

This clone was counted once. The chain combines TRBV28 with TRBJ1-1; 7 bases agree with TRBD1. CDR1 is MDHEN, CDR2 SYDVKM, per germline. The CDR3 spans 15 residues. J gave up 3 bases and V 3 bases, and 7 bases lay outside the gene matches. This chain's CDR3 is CASSFFTGADTEAFF. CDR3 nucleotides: TGTGCCAGCAGTTTCTTTACAGGGGCGGACACTGAAGCTTTCTTT. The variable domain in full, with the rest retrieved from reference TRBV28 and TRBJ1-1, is DVKVTQSSRYLVKRTGEKVFLECVQDMDHENMFWYRQDPGLGLRLIYFSYDVKMKEKGDIPEGYSVSREKKERFSLILESASTNQTSMYLCASSFFTGADTEAFFGQGTRLTVV.

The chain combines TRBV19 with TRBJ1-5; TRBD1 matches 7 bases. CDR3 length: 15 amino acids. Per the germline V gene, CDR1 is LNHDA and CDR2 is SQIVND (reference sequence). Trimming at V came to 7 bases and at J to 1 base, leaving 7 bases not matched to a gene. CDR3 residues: CASTRTGSSNQPQHF. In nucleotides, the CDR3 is TGTGCCAGTACCCGGACAGGATCGAGCAATCAGCCCCAGCATTTT.

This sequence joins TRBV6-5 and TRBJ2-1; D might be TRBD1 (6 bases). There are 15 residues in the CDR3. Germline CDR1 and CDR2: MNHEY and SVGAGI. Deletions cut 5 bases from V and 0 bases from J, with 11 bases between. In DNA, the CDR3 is TGTGCCAGCAGTACAGGGCTTGGCTCCTACAATGAGCAGTTCTTC. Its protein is CASSTGLGSYNEQFF.